This is a list of T cell receptor beta chains from one sample in a study of shared clonotypes between healthy human individuals. The data were produced by immunoSEQ multiplex PCR, yet TCRdb's version contains in-frame clones alone and is incomplete. This sample has fewer than 800,000 clones; about 92% occur once, and the top ten carry approximately 22%. The source material was naive CD8+ T cells sorted from blood. The receptors come from a man between 25 and 39 years old in good health. CDR3s include the opening cysteine and the closing phenylalanine or tryptophan. A D gene is named only where the DNA matches it firmly. Rows give clone size only sometimes, using once, few, many, or a class for an expanded clone.

j_call,d_call,v_call,clone_size,cdr3_nt,cdr3_aa
TRBJ2-3,NA,TRBV6-1,NA,TGTGCCAGCAGTGAAAGGCCCCGGGACACAGATACGCAGTATTTT,CASSERPRDTDTQYF
TRBJ1-2,NA,TRBV7-9,NA,TGTGCCAGCAGCTTAACCGAATTTGAGAAGGTCAACTATGGCTACACCTTC,CASSLTEFEKVNYGYTF
TRBJ2-7,TRBD2,TRBV7-9,NA,TGTGCCAGCAGCTCCGGGGGGGTGTACGAGCAGTACTTC,CASSSGGVYEQYF
TRBJ2-3,TRBD2,TRBV27,NA,TGTGCCAGCAGTCCACGGACTAGCGGGAACACAGATACGCAGTATTTT,CASSPRTSGNTDTQYF
TRBJ2-1,TRBD2,TRBV28,NA,TGTGCCAGCAGCTACGGACTAGCGGGAGATGAGCAGTTCTTC,CASSYGLAGDEQFF
TRBJ2-1,TRBD2,TRBV5-1,NA,TGCGCCAGCACTTTAGCGGGAGCCACCTACAATGAGCAGTTCTTC,CASTLAGATYNEQFF
TRBJ2-3,NA,TRBV7-6,NA,TGTGCCAGCAGCTTGAGGGGCTCGGATACGCAGTATTTT,CASSLRGSDTQYF
TRBJ2-3,TRBD2,TRBV19,NA,TGTGCCAGTAGTAAGGGACTAGCGGGAGCAACAGATACGCAGTATTTT,CASSKGLAGATDTQYF
TRBJ2-2,TRBD1,TRBV29-1,NA,TGCAGCGTTGAAGAAGGGGACAGGGCGGGCACCGGGGAGCTGTTTTTT,CSVEEGDRAGTGELFF
TRBJ2-7,TRBD1,TRBV29-1,NA,TGCAGCGTCGAAACAGGGGGCTGGGACTACGAGCAGTACTTC,CSVETGGWDYEQYF
TRBJ2-2,TRBD2,TRBV13,NA,TGTGCCAGCAGCTCACGCCTAGCGGGAGTGTTGGGGGAGCTGTTTTTT,CASSSRLAGVLGELFF
TRBJ2-7,TRBD2,TRBV6-1,NA,TGTGCCAGCAGTGAAACCCGGACTAGCGGGACGCTCTACGAGCAGTACTTC,CASSETRTSGTLYEQYF
TRBJ2-1,NA,TRBV7-9,NA,TGTGCCAGCAGCTTCGAAGCGGGCGGGCAGTTCTTC,CASSFEAGGQFF
TRBJ2-3,TRBD2,TRBV28,NA,TGTGCCAGCAGCCTCAGGGGACTAGCGGGAGGGATTGATACGCAGTATTTT,CASSLRGLAGGIDTQYF
TRBJ2-1,NA,TRBV27,NA,TGTGCCAGCAGTCCGGGAATGGGGGGTTACAATGAGCAGTTCTTC,CASSPGMGGYNEQFF
TRBJ2-7,TRBD2,TRBV30,NA,TGTGCCTGGAGTCTGACGGGAGCGGGGGAGCAGTACTTC,CAWSLTGAGEQYF
TRBJ1-2,TRBD1,TRBV27,once,TGTGCCAGCAGTTTCAGTGCAGGGGGGCCCTATGGCTACACCTTC,CASSFSAGGPYGYTF
TRBJ2-5,TRBD2,TRBV9,NA,TGTGCCAGCAGCGGCGCGGGAGTGCCACAAGAGACCCAGTACTTC,CASSGAGVPQETQYF
TRBJ2-1,TRBD1,TRBV9,NA,TGTGCCAGCAGTACAGGGGACTCCTACAATGAGCAGTTCTTC,CASSTGDSYNEQFF
TRBJ2-3,TRBD2,TRBV4-1,NA,TGCGCCAGCAGCCAAGGGACTAGCGGATACACAGATACGCAGTATTTT,CASSQGTSGYTDTQYF
TRBJ2-1,TRBD2,TRBV6-5,NA,TGTGCCAGCGGGAGGGGCGCGGGAGCGAGTGAGCAGTTCTTC,CASGRGAGASEQFF
TRBJ2-1,TRBD2,TRBV9,NA,TGTGCCAGCCAAGCGGGAGCCCTCTACAATGAGCAGTTCTTC,CASQAGALYNEQFF
TRBJ1-5,NA,TRBV9,NA,TGTGCCAGCAGCGCACGTTTAAATCAGCCCCAGCATTTT,CASSARLNQPQHF
TRBJ2-2,NA,TRBV10-3,NA,TGTGCCATCAGACAGTACACCGGGGAGCTGTTTTTT,CAIRQYTGELFF
TRBJ2-3,NA,TRBV2,NA,TGTGCCAGCAGTCCCCGTTCTCCGGGAACAGATACGCAGTATTTT,CASSPRSPGTDTQYF
TRBJ2-1,NA,TRBV28,NA,TGTGCCAGCAGTTTGATCTTTGGAGAGAGCTCCTACAATGAGCAGTTCTTC,CASSLIFGESSYNEQFF
TRBJ2-7,TRBD1,TRBV6-1,NA,TGTGCCAGCAGCGGGGACAGGGTCGGCTACGAGCAGTACTTC,CASSGDRVGYEQYF
TRBJ1-4,NA,TRBV7-9,NA,TGTGCCAGCAGCATATACTGGGGGGATAATGAAAAACTGTTTTTT,CASSIYWGDNEKLFF
TRBJ2-7,NA,TRBV28,NA,TGTGCCAGCAGTTTAAGGGAGACCTACGAGCAGTACTTC,CASSLRETYEQYF
TRBJ2-3,TRBD2,TRBV4-2,once,TGTGCCAGCAGCCATGAAAGGCCTAGCGGGTCAGATACGCAGTATTTT,CASSHERPSGSDTQYF
TRBJ2-7,NA,TRBV15,NA,TGTGCCACCAGCAGCCAAACAGGCTATCTCTACGAGCAGTACTTC,CATSSQTGYLYEQYF
TRBJ2-1,NA,TRBV6-6,NA,TGTGCCAGCAGTTACTCCAGGACTGACAATGAGCAGTTCTTC,CASSYSRTDNEQFF
TRBJ2-2,NA,TRBV19,NA,TGTGCCAGTCTGTCTTTGGGAGCGAACACCGGGGAGCTGTTTTTT,CASLSLGANTGELFF
TRBJ2-3,TRBD2,TRBV11-3,once,TGTGCCAGCAGCACCCCCGGGACTAGCGATACTAGCACAGATACGCAGTATTTT,CASSTPGTSDTSTDTQYF
TRBJ2-7,TRBD1,TRBV4-1,NA,TGCGCCAGCAGCCCCGGGGGACAGGGGGCACCCTACGAGCAGTACTTC,CASSPGGQGAPYEQYF
TRBJ1-5,TRBD1,TRBV10-3,NA,TGTGCCACTGGGACAGGGGCGAGCAATCAGCCCCAGCATTTT,CATGTGASNQPQHF
TRBJ2-7,NA,TRBV28,NA,TGTGCCACCAGTCTGGGGACCTACGAGCAGTACTTC,CATSLGTYEQYF
TRBJ1-5,NA,TRBV4-3,once,TGCGCCAGCAGCCAAGATCTTATTGGACAGAGAAATCAGCCCCAGCATTTT,CASSQDLIGQRNQPQHF
TRBJ1-3,TRBD1,TRBV5-6,NA,TGTGCCAGCAGCGGAGGGACAGCGCCTGGAAACACCATATATTTT,CASSGGTAPGNTIYF
TRBJ2-1,NA,TRBV7-2,NA,TGTGCCAGCAGCTTATTTAGGGGGGTCCATGAGCAGTTCTTC,CASSLFRGVHEQFF
TRBJ2-1,NA,TRBV7-9,NA,TGTGCCAGCAGCTTAGTCTGGCAGAATGAGCAGTTCTTC,CASSLVWQNEQFF
TRBJ2-1,NA,TRBV10-1,NA,TGCGTCAAAATTCAATATTGCCAGAACTCCTACAATGAGCAGTTCTTC,CVKIQYCQNSYNEQFF
TRBJ2-7,NA,TRBV6-1,NA,TGTGCCAGCAGTGAAGATAGGGGGTCTTACGAGCAGTACTTC,CASSEDRGSYEQYF
TRBJ2-2,TRBD2,TRBV6-5,NA,TGTGCCAGCAGAAGCGGACTAGCGAGCACCGGGGAGCTGTTTTTT,CASRSGLASTGELFF